This is a list of T cell receptor beta chains from one sample in a study of glioma-infiltrating T cells after dendritic cell vaccination. Some clones are missing from TCRdb's copy, which holds only in-frame ones; the method was immunoSEQ multiplex PCR. Of roughly 41,000 clones in the sample, 82% were seen once. The starting material was blood, obtained before dendritic cell vaccination. The receptors derive from a human donor with glioblastoma. Both conserved end residues are part of each CDR3. D genes are given only for firm matches. Size values are once, few and many counts, or a class for expanded clones, and some rows have none.

J gene: TRBJ2-3; V gene: TRBV7-2; D gene: TRBD1; clone size: -; CDR3 protein: CASSSRTGQGTDTQYF; CDR3 DNA: TGTGCCAGCAGCTCGCGGACAGGCCAGGGTACAGATACGCAGTATTTT
J gene: TRBJ2-7; V gene: TRBV7-9; D gene: TRBD1; clone size: -; CDR3 protein: CASSRDRVLGEQYF; CDR3 DNA: TGTGCCAGCAGCCGGGACAGGGTGCTGGGCGAGCAGTACTTC
J gene: TRBJ2-1; V gene: TRBV21-1; D gene: -; clone size: -; CDR3 protein: CASSKVQPVYNEQFF; CDR3 DNA: TGTGCCAGCAGCAAAGTACAGCCCGTTTACAATGAGCAGTTCTTC
J gene: TRBJ1-6; V gene: TRBV4-3; D gene: -; clone size: -; CDR3 protein: CASSQDRTGESSYNSPLHF; CDR3 DNA: TGCGCCAGCAGCCAAGACCGAACAGGAGAGAGCTCCTATAATTCACCCCTCCACTTT
J gene: TRBJ2-7; V gene: TRBV10-2; D gene: -; clone size: -; CDR3 protein: CASSENQGLDLRYEQYF; CDR3 DNA: TGCGCCAGCAGTGAGAATCAGGGACTCGACCTCCGCTACGAGCAGTACTTC
J gene: TRBJ1-1; V gene: TRBV27; D gene: -; clone size: few; CDR3 protein: CASSRTDRNTEAFF; CDR3 DNA: TGTGCCAGCAGCCGAACTGACAGGAACACTGAAGCTTTCTTT
J gene: TRBJ2-7; V gene: TRBV29-1; D gene: -; clone size: -; CDR3 protein: CSVVEGSYEQYF; CDR3 DNA: TGCAGCGTTGTGGAGGGGTCCTACGAGCAGTACTTC
J gene: TRBJ1-5; V gene: TRBV28; D gene: TRBD1; clone size: -; CDR3 protein: CASSSRQGASPQHF; CDR3 DNA: TGTGCCAGCAGTTCCCGACAGGGGGCCTCTCCCCAGCATTTT
J gene: TRBJ2-5; V gene: TRBV4-3; D gene: -; clone size: -; CDR3 protein: CASSQDGQGSTTQYF; CDR3 DNA: TGCGCCAGCAGCCAAGATGGGCAGGGGTCTACGACCCAGTACTTC
J gene: TRBJ2-2; V gene: TRBV4-3; D gene: -; clone size: -; CDR3 protein: CASSQARGELFF; CDR3 DNA: TGCGCCAGCAGCCAAGCCCGCGGGGAGCTGTTTTTT
J gene: TRBJ1-1; V gene: TRBV6-1; D gene: TRBD1; clone size: -; CDR3 protein: CASSGTGGEVLNTEAFF; CDR3 DNA: TGTGCCAGCAGTGGAACAGGGGGTGAGGTGTTGAACACTGAAGCTTTCTTT
J gene: TRBJ2-7; V gene: TRBV7-9; D gene: TRBD2; clone size: -; CDR3 protein: CASKAGGPGEQYF; CDR3 DNA: TGTGCCAGCAAGGCGGGGGGGCCGGGGGAGCAGTACTTC
J gene: TRBJ2-1; V gene: TRBV30; D gene: -; clone size: -; CDR3 protein: CAWSRIGVGEQFF; CDR3 DNA: TGTGCCTGGAGTAGGATAGGGGTTGGTGAGCAGTTCTTC
J gene: TRBJ2-1; V gene: TRBV9; D gene: TRBD2; clone size: -; CDR3 protein: CASSVSGGLRGGEQFF; CDR3 DNA: TGTGCCAGCAGCGTGTCGGGGGGGCTTAGGGGCGGTGAGCAGTTCTTC
J gene: TRBJ2-1; V gene: TRBV6-6; D gene: TRBD1; clone size: few; CDR3 protein: CASSQGQVTYNEQFF; CDR3 DNA: TGTGCCAGCAGCCAGGGACAGGTTACCTACAATGAGCAGTTCTTC
J gene: TRBJ2-2; V gene: TRBV7-9; D gene: -; clone size: -; CDR3 protein: CASRPTGIPGELFF; CDR3 DNA: TGTGCCAGCAGACCAACAGGGATCCCCGGGGAGCTGTTTTTT
J gene: TRBJ1-6; V gene: TRBV2; D gene: TRBD1; clone size: -; CDR3 protein: CASSLGQGARSPLHF; CDR3 DNA: TGTGCCAGCAGCCTAGGACAGGGGGCCCGGTCACCCCTCCACTTT
J gene: TRBJ2-1; V gene: TRBV5-8; D gene: -; clone size: once; CDR3 protein: CASSLALPEQFF; CDR3 DNA: TGTGCCAGCAGCTTGGCCCTCCCGGAGCAGTTCTTC
J gene: TRBJ1-1; V gene: TRBV4-3; D gene: TRBD1; clone size: -; CDR3 protein: CASSQARAGGPEAFF; CDR3 DNA: TGCGCCAGCAGCCAAGCACGGGCAGGGGGCCCCGAAGCTTTCTTT
J gene: TRBJ1-3; V gene: TRBV25-1; D gene: -; clone size: -; CDR3 protein: CASSGTSSGENTIYF; CDR3 DNA: TGTGCCAGCAGTGGTACAAGCAGCGGTGAAAACACCATATATTTT
J gene: TRBJ1-1; V gene: TRBV4-3; D gene: -; clone size: -; CDR3 protein: CASSQVFGNTEAFF; CDR3 DNA: TGCGCCAGCAGCCAAGTGTTCGGGAACACTGAAGCTTTCTTT
J gene: TRBJ1-3; V gene: TRBV19; D gene: TRBD1; clone size: few; CDR3 protein: CATEDRGVGNTIYF; CDR3 DNA: TGTGCCACCGAAGACAGGGGCGTAGGAAACACCATATATTTT
J gene: TRBJ1-2; V gene: TRBV9; D gene: TRBD1; clone size: once; CDR3 protein: CASRGPGQNLVNYGYTF; CDR3 DNA: TGTGCCAGCAGAGGTCCGGGACAGAACCTGGTGAACTATGGCTACACCTTC
J gene: TRBJ1-1; V gene: TRBV7-2; D gene: TRBD1; clone size: -; CDR3 protein: CASSLMGQGNTEAFF; CDR3 DNA: TGTGCCAGCAGCTTAATGGGACAGGGAAACACTGAAGCTTTCTTT
J gene: TRBJ2-7; V gene: TRBV7-9; D gene: -; clone size: -; CDR3 protein: CASSFRGSYEQYF; CDR3 DNA: TGTGCCAGCAGCTTCAGGGGTTCCTACGAGCAGTACTTC
J gene: TRBJ1-4; V gene: TRBV4-2; D gene: -; clone size: -; CDR3 protein: CASSQSPDEKLFF; CDR3 DNA: TGTGCCAGCAGCCAGTCTCCGGATGAAAAACTGTTTTTT
J gene: TRBJ2-1; V gene: TRBV7-9; D gene: TRBD2; clone size: -; CDR3 protein: CASSFGTSTYEQFF; CDR3 DNA: TGTGCCAGCAGCTTCGGGACTAGCACGTATGAGCAGTTCTTC
J gene: TRBJ2-2; V gene: TRBV10-3; D gene: -; clone size: once; CDR3 protein: CAISEVLNSGELFF; CDR3 DNA: TGTGCCATCAGTGAGGTCCTTAACAGCGGGGAGCTGTTTTTT
J gene: TRBJ2-5; V gene: TRBV9; D gene: -; clone size: -; CDR3 protein: CASSVTVRETQYF; CDR3 DNA: TGTGCCAGCAGCGTAACGGTTCGTGAGACCCAGTACTTC
J gene: TRBJ1-4; V gene: TRBV30; D gene: -; clone size: -; CDR3 protein: CAWTGNSLNEKLFF; CDR3 DNA: TGTGCCTGGACCGGTAACAGCCTAAATGAAAAACTGTTTTTT
J gene: TRBJ2-5; V gene: TRBV5-6; D gene: -; clone size: -; CDR3 protein: CASSSGIETQYF; CDR3 DNA: TGTGCCAGCAGCTCAGGGATTGAGACCCAGTACTTC
J gene: TRBJ2-3; V gene: TRBV29-1; D gene: TRBD2; clone size: -; CDR3 protein: CSVEETSGGRDTQYF; CDR3 DNA: TGCAGCGTTGAGGAAACTAGCGGGGGGAGAGATACGCAGTATTTT
J gene: TRBJ1-6; V gene: TRBV30; D gene: TRBD1; clone size: -; CDR3 protein: CAWSLGTGDRMYNSPLHF; CDR3 DNA: TGTGCCTGGTCGCTCGGGACAGGGGACCGAATGTATAATTCACCCCTCCACTTT
J gene: TRBJ2-1; V gene: TRBV13; D gene: -; clone size: -; CDR3 protein: CASSSPSLPSHNEQFF; CDR3 DNA: TGTGCCAGCAGCTCCCCTTCTCTTCCTAGCCACAATGAGCAGTTCTTC
J gene: TRBJ1-1; V gene: TRBV7-6; D gene: TRBD1; clone size: -; CDR3 protein: CASSLASQGAIYTEAFF; CDR3 DNA: TGTGCCAGCAGCTTAGCATCGCAGGGGGCGATTTACACTGAAGCTTTCTTT
J gene: TRBJ2-7; V gene: TRBV11-2; D gene: -; clone size: -; CDR3 protein: CASTFESSSYEQYF; CDR3 DNA: TGTGCCAGCACCTTTGAGAGTAGCTCCTACGAGCAGTACTTC
J gene: TRBJ2-1; V gene: TRBV9; D gene: -; clone size: -; CDR3 protein: CASSGAIPLGGYNEQFF; CDR3 DNA: TGTGCCAGCAGCGGTGCCATCCCTCTGGGGGGCTACAATGAGCAGTTCTTC
J gene: TRBJ2-5; V gene: TRBV4-1; D gene: TRBD2; clone size: once; CDR3 protein: CASSRRSGGALETQYF; CDR3 DNA: TGCGCCAGCAGCCGCCGAAGCGGGGGGGCCCTGGAGACCCAGTACTTC
J gene: TRBJ1-2; V gene: TRBV4-1; D gene: -; clone size: -; CDR3 protein: CASSQIGVNYGYTF; CDR3 DNA: TGCGCCAGCAGCCAAATCGGGGTTAACTATGGCTACACCTTC
J gene: TRBJ2-2; V gene: TRBV21-1; D gene: -; clone size: -; CDR3 protein: CAIADFLDCVDANTGELFF; CDR3 DNA: TGTGCCATCGCAGACTTTCTCGACTGTGTAGACGCAAACACCGGGGAGCTGTTTTTT
J gene: TRBJ1-6; V gene: TRBV27; D gene: -; clone size: -; CDR3 protein: CASSLLSQANSPLHF; CDR3 DNA: TGTGCCAGCAGTTTATTGTCACAGGCCAATTCACCCCTCCACTTT
J gene: TRBJ1-1; V gene: TRBV10-2; D gene: TRBD1; clone size: -; CDR3 protein: CASSDWDSLNTEAFF; CDR3 DNA: TGCGCCAGCAGTGATTGGGACAGTCTGAACACTGAAGCTTTCTTT
J gene: TRBJ2-5; V gene: TRBV11-1; D gene: TRBD2; clone size: -; CDR3 protein: CASSNRASGEETQYF; CDR3 DNA: TGTGCCAGCAGCAATCGGGCTAGCGGGGAAGAGACCCAGTACTTC
J gene: TRBJ2-5; V gene: TRBV29-1; D gene: TRBD2; clone size: -; CDR3 protein: CSVTIPGLAGSETQYF; CDR3 DNA: TGCAGCGTTACAATACCGGGACTAGCGGGATCAGAGACCCAGTACTTC